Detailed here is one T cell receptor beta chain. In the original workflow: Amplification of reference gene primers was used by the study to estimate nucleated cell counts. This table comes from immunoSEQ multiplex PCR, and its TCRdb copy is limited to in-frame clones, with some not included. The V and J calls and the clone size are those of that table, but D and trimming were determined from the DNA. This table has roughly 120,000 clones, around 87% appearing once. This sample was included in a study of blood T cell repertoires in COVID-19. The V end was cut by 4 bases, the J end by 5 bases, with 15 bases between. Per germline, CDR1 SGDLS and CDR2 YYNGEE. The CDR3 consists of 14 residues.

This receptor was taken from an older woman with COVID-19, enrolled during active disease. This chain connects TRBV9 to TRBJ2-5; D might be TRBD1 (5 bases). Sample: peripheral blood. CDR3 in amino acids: CASSPQQGSETQYF. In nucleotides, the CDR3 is TGTGCCAGCAGCCCCCAGCAGGGTTCTGAGACCCAGTACTTC.